The 4 T cell receptor beta chains given below trace back to one sample, sequenced in a study of blood T cell repertoires in COVID-19 (dated by TCRdb to the early 2020s). The library was made by the immunoSEQ multiplex PCR assay. TCRdb obtained this table from immuneACCESS and retained in-frame rearrangements with V and J assigned. These tables miss some clones; where compared with another copy, unresolved V genes account for less than half of the shortfall, and the remainder is unexplained. For this sample there are about 190,000 clones; just under 85% appear just once. Clones ranked in the top ten supply roughly 5% of the sample. Sequenced: peripheral blood. Receptors were obtained from a woman in her seventies with active or convalescent COVID-19.

The V and J genes are TRBV7-2 and TRBJ2-4; 8 bases align to TRBD2. J was trimmed by 6 bases and V by 5 bases; bases with no gene match: 9. The CDR3 loop spans 15 amino acids. Germline values: CDR1 SGHTA, CDR2 FQGNSA. The DNA for the CDR3 is TGTGCCAGCAGCCAACGTCGGACTAGCCGAAACATTCAGTACTTC. It encodes CASSQRRTSRNIQYF.

The V and J genes are TRBV19 and TRBJ2-3, with TRBD2 as a possible D gene (5 bases). Trimming pared 5 bases from V and 2 bases from J, leaving 8 bases between. Per germline, CDR1 LNHDA and CDR2 SQIVND (reference sequence). The CDR3 sequence is 13 residues long. CDR3 protein: CASSPGFTDTQYF. The CDR3, as DNA: TGTGCCAGTAGTCCGGGGTTCACAGATACGCAGTATTTT.

The gene calls are TRBV6-1 and TRBJ2-7; D gene uncertain. Germline CDR1 and CDR2: MNHNS and SASEGT. The CDR3 is 15 residues long. Trimming left V 1 base short and J 0 bases short, with 10 bases between. This chain's CDR3 is CASSEVYSLSYEQYF. The CDR3, as DNA: TGTGCCAGCAGTGAAGTGTACAGCCTCTCCTACGAGCAGTACTTC.

This chain joins TRBV4-1 and TRBJ2-1, with 7 bases that match TRBD2. Germline V gives CDR1 MGHRA, CDR2 YSYEKL. V shed 6 bases, J shed 4 bases, and the junction held 9 bases outside the gene matches. The CDR3 covers 15 residues. CDR3: CASSAGLGSYNEQFF. Here the CDR3 DNA reads TGCGCCAGCAGTGCTGGACTAGGATCTTACAATGAGCAGTTCTTC.